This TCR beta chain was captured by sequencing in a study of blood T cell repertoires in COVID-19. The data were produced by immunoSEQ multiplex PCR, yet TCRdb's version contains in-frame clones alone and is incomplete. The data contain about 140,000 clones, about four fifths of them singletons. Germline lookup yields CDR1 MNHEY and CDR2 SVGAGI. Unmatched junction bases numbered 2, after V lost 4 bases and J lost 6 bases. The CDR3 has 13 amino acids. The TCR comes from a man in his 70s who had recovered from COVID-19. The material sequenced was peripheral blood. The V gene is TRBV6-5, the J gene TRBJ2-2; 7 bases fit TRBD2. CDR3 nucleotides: TGTGCCAGCAGTTTAACTAGCGCCGGGGAGCTGTTTTTT. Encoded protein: CASSLTSAGELFF.